These T cell receptor beta chains were read from a single sample in a study of beta chain features in type 1 diabetes. Using immunoSEQ multiplex PCR, the repertoire was profiled, and TCRdb retains in-frame clones only, with some absent. The sample lists fewer than 450,000 clones, roughly 12% seen once, with 0.013% to 0.015% in the top ten. Material: naive CD4+ T cells from blood. All receptors derive from a woman under 30 with type 1 diabetes. CDR3s include the opening cysteine and the closing phenylalanine or tryptophan. Fields, in order: V gene, J gene, D gene, CDR3 protein. D genes are given only for firm matches.

v_call: TRBV30
j_call: TRBJ2-1
d_call: TRBD2
cdr3_aa: CAWAERGSSYNEQFF

v_call: TRBV9
j_call: TRBJ2-7
d_call: .
cdr3_aa: CANSVGRRGEQYF

v_call: TRBV5-1
j_call: TRBJ2-2
d_call: TRBD2
cdr3_aa: CASSFLAENTGELFF

v_call: TRBV29-1
j_call: TRBJ2-2
d_call: .
cdr3_aa: CSVVVPIRAGELFF

v_call: TRBV19
j_call: TRBJ2-1
d_call: .
cdr3_aa: CASSPPGTRNEQFF

v_call: TRBV19
j_call: TRBJ1-1
d_call: .
cdr3_aa: CASSPEPNTEAFF

v_call: TRBV25-1
j_call: TRBJ2-5
d_call: .
cdr3_aa: CASSNPRGAETQYF

v_call: TRBV7-3
j_call: TRBJ2-5
d_call: .
cdr3_aa: CASSFGRGGPQETQYF

v_call: TRBV30
j_call: TRBJ2-5
d_call: .
cdr3_aa: CAWSVMAQETQYF

v_call: TRBV7-2
j_call: TRBJ2-5
d_call: .
cdr3_aa: CASRPGVAETQYF

v_call: TRBV7-3
j_call: TRBJ2-1
d_call: TRBD2
cdr3_aa: CASSLLAGPNEQFF

v_call: TRBV19
j_call: TRBJ1-1
d_call: TRBD1
cdr3_aa: CASIASRHRGVTEAFF

v_call: TRBV29-1
j_call: TRBJ2-5
d_call: .
cdr3_aa: CSVDWQGQETQYF

v_call: TRBV6-5
j_call: TRBJ2-1
d_call: .
cdr3_aa: CASSHRPRERTFF

v_call: TRBV15
j_call: TRBJ2-5
d_call: TRBD1
cdr3_aa: CATSSRGRETQYF

v_call: TRBV7-6
j_call: TRBJ2-2
d_call: TRBD2
cdr3_aa: CASSFRLAGGKNTGELFF

v_call: TRBV10-3
j_call: TRBJ2-1
d_call: .
cdr3_aa: CAISGRENEQFF

v_call: TRBV11-3
j_call: TRBJ1-2
d_call: TRBD1
cdr3_aa: CASSLGNRDRDGYTF

v_call: TRBV27
j_call: TRBJ2-5
d_call: TRBD1
cdr3_aa: CASRKGQGARWETQYF

v_call: TRBV5-1
j_call: TRBJ1-2
d_call: .
cdr3_aa: CASSLSLTTYGYTF

v_call: TRBV5-4
j_call: TRBJ2-7
d_call: TRBD2
cdr3_aa: CASRRTGTRYTYEQYF

v_call: TRBV19
j_call: TRBJ2-1
d_call: .
cdr3_aa: CASSSRDLQFF

v_call: TRBV27
j_call: TRBJ2-6
d_call: .
cdr3_aa: CASSSRSGANVLTF

v_call: TRBV10-3
j_call: TRBJ2-3
d_call: TRBD2
cdr3_aa: CAIAGPGLGSDTQYF

v_call: TRBV10-3
j_call: TRBJ2-1
d_call: .
cdr3_aa: CAISRIGQSYNEQFF

v_call: TRBV9
j_call: TRBJ2-3
d_call: TRBD1
cdr3_aa: CASSSRDRDRVTDTQYF

v_call: TRBV30
j_call: TRBJ2-7
d_call: .
cdr3_aa: CAWSVTSYEQYF

v_call: TRBV5-1
j_call: TRBJ2-1
d_call: .
cdr3_aa: CASSLANNEQFF

v_call: TRBV27
j_call: TRBJ1-2
d_call: TRBD1
cdr3_aa: CASSLSQGYYGYTF

v_call: TRBV4-3
j_call: TRBJ2-1
d_call: TRBD2
cdr3_aa: CASSQVPASGTPGEQFF

v_call: TRBV9
j_call: TRBJ2-2
d_call: .
cdr3_aa: CASSVGVGQNTGELFF

v_call: TRBV27
j_call: TRBJ1-2
d_call: .
cdr3_aa: CASSTIDSGYTF

v_call: TRBV7-2
j_call: TRBJ1-1
d_call: .
cdr3_aa: CASSRQWTEAFF

v_call: TRBV5-4
j_call: TRBJ1-2
d_call: .
cdr3_aa: CASSLAPRNYGYTF

v_call: TRBV11-2
j_call: TRBJ2-7
d_call: TRBD1
cdr3_aa: CASSWDRGREQYF

v_call: TRBV19
j_call: TRBJ1-5
d_call: TRBD1
cdr3_aa: CASRSGQGNNQPQHF

v_call: TRBV4-1
j_call: TRBJ2-5
d_call: .
cdr3_aa: CASSQLVKETQYF

v_call: TRBV9
j_call: TRBJ1-2
d_call: TRBD1
cdr3_aa: CASAGTVDYGYTF

v_call: TRBV19
j_call: TRBJ1-5
d_call: .
cdr3_aa: CASSTGPDSNQPQHF

v_call: TRBV19
j_call: TRBJ2-1
d_call: .
cdr3_aa: CASSINSLYNEQFF

v_call: TRBV4-3
j_call: TRBJ2-2
d_call: TRBD2
cdr3_aa: CASSPGGGNTGELFF

v_call: TRBV7-2
j_call: TRBJ2-1
d_call: .
cdr3_aa: CASSHRGLASGSINEQFF

v_call: TRBV7-2
j_call: TRBJ2-2
d_call: .
cdr3_aa: CASSLETRSGFTGELFF

v_call: TRBV29-1
j_call: TRBJ2-7
d_call: .
cdr3_aa: CSVLTASYEQYF